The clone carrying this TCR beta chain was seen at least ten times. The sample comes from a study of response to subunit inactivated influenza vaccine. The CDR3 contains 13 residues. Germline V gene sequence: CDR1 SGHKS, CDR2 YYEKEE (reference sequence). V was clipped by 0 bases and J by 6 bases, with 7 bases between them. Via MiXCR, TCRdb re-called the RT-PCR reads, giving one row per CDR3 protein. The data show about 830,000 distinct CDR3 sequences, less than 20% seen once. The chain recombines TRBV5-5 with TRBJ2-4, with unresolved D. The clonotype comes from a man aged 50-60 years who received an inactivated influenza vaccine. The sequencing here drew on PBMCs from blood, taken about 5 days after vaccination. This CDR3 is CASSLDRTNIQYF. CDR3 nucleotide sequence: TGTGCCAGCAGCTTGGACAGAACAAACATTCAGTACTTC.